This T cell receptor beta chain was obtained from a study of CD8+CD57+ T cells in acquired aplastic anemia. General study points: Statistical testing detected no significant gap in CD8+ Simpson's diversity between patients and controls.

V trimming: 1 base; J trimming: 0 bases; junction bases outside the gene matches: 2. The CDR3 consists of 16 residues. Germline values: CDR1 LNHDA, CDR2 SQIVND (reference sequence). Patients sequenced had flow cytometry evidence of CD8+CD57+ cell expansion. Each patient had severe acquired aplastic anemia. Patients had received no therapy at the time of blood sampling. Profiling of TCR beta VDJ combinations and CDR3 sequences used genomic DNA as template. From the reads, TCRdb called clonotypes with MiXCR, one entry per CDR3 protein. The repertoire holds some 120,000 distinct CDR3 sequences, with under 60% as singletons. Turning to this clonotype: Its antigen is still unknown.

The TCR comes from a human donor with aplastic anemia. Source material: sorted CD4+, CD8+, or CD8+CD57+ T cells (not recorded which) from PBMCs. The chain is built from TRBV19 and TRBJ1-5, with TRBD1 identical over 8 bases. The CDR3 nucleotides are TGTGCCAGTAGTATAGGACAGGGGATTAGCAATCAGCCCCAGCATTTT. Protein sequence: CASSIGQGISNQPQHF.